This TCR beta chain was found in a study of blood T cells in healthy people across ages. Study summary: Per two T cells, about one barcoded beta molecule was captured through template switching. Notes on the study in general: Across the age range, TCR beta diversity per million T cells fell in a roughly linear way.

This clonotype appeared once. The antigen is not known. CDR1 and CDR2 from the germline V gene are MNHNY and SVGAGI (reference sequence). The V and J ends lost 5 bases and 6 bases respectively, with 13 bases between them. The CDR3 is 13 amino acids. Primers used in a second PCR of roughly 7 to 12 cycles were a sample-barcoded 5' primer and a J-beta primer mix. A template-switch adaptor that had 12 random nucleotides put a tag on each cDNA molecule. TCRdb re-called the 5' RACE reads through MiXCR, storing one row per CDR3 protein. Of about 780,000 distinct CDR3 sequences listed, approximately 65% are singletons.

Sequencing used blood. The receptor was derived from a man aged 30 to 39 in good health. The gene calls are TRBV6-6 and TRBJ1-1, with D tentatively TRBD1 (5 bases). CDR3 sequence (DNA): TGTGCCAGCAGTCCAGGGAGGGGCTCTGAAGCTTTCTTT. Its protein is CASSPGRGSEAFF.